The 21 T cell receptor beta chains below come from one sample, sequenced in a study of blood T cells in healthy people across ages. Alongside a J-beta primer mix, a sample-barcoded 5' primer served in a second PCR lasting about 7 to 12 cycles. TCRdb re-derived calls from the 5' RACE reads in MiXCR, one entry per CDR3 protein. The sample contains about 1 million distinct CDR3 sequences, around 43% of which appear only once. Material: blood. The receptors originated from a woman aged 60-75 years in good health.

V and J are TRBV28 and TRBJ1-5, with a tentative D call TRBD1 (6 bases). Deletions cut 9 bases from V and 7 bases from J, with 19 bases between. This CDR3 region has 14 residues. Germline V CDR1 and CDR2: MDHEN, SYDVKM. The CDR3 loop is CASWEQGDGQPQHF. CDR3 coding DNA: TGTGCCAGTTGGGAACAGGGCGATGGGCAGCCCCAGCATTTT.

CDR3 DNA: TGTGCCAGCAGCTTACCCCCTAGGGACAGGGGTCATGCTAACTATGGCTACACCTTC. Amino acid sequence: CASSLPPRDRGHANYGYTF. The chain combines TRBV11-2 with TRBJ1-2; TRBD1 agrees at 10 bases. The CDR3 is 19 residues long. Per the germline V gene, CDR1 is SGHAT and CDR2 is FQNNGV. The J segment lost 0 bases and the V segment lost 2 bases, leaving 12 bases of the junction unmatched.

The chain combines TRBV28 with TRBJ1-2; TRBD1 matches at 9 bases. Unmatched junction bases numbered 2, after V lost 1 base and J lost 2 bases. The CDR3 loop spans 15 amino acids. Germline CDR1 reads MDHEN; CDR2 reads SYDVKM. This CDR3 reads CASSLYDRGNYGYTF. The CDR3 region has the DNA TGTGCCAGCAGTTTATATGACAGGGGGAACTATGGCTACACCTTC.

This chain uses TRBV9 with TRBJ2-7, with D possibly matching TRBD1 (5 bases). The closer fit of TRBJ2-5 to the DNA end suggests the J call may be wrong. This CDR3 spans 15 amino acids. Germline-derived CDR1 and CDR2 are SGDLS and YYNGEE. Here the CDR3 reads CASSVGQGGWETQYF. CDR3 DNA sequence: TGTGCCAGCAGCGTTGGCCAGGGCGGATGGGAGACCCAGTACTTC.

The rearrangement joins TRBV20-1 to TRBJ2-5; TRBD2 aligns across 14 bases. The CDR3 loop spans 13 amino acids. Germline values: CDR1 DFQATT, CDR2 SNEGSKA (reference sequence). DNA for the CDR3: TGCAGCGGGACTAGCGGGAGCTTCGATGAGCAGTACTTC. As protein: CSGTSGSFDEQYF.

The rearrangement joins TRBV6-5 to TRBJ2-6; D unresolved. This CDR3 is built from 15 residues. The V and J ends lost 5 bases and 0 bases respectively, with 8 bases between them. The germline CDR1 and CDR2 sequences are MNHEY and SVGAGI. The chain's CDR3 is CASSISLSGANVLTF. DNA of the CDR3: TGTGCCAGCAGTATCTCACTCTCTGGGGCCAACGTCCTGACTTTC.

The V and J genes are TRBV7-7 and TRBJ2-2; 8 bases agree with TRBD1. CDR3 length: 17 amino acids. Germline CDR1 is SSHAT and CDR2 is FNYEAQ (reference sequence). V dropped 3 bases and J dropped 6; count of bases not matched to a gene: 12. CDR3 sequence: CASSFGQGPAGPGELFF. CDR3 nucleotides: TGTGCCAGCAGCTTCGGACAGGGCCCCGCGGGGCCCGGGGAGCTGTTTTTT.

The CDR3 loop is CASSIRRQGANTWEQYF. The CDR3 nucleotides are TGTGCCAGTAGTATCCGCAGACAGGGGGCCAACACCTGGGAGCAGTACTTC. V is TRBV19 and J is TRBJ2-7; 10 positions agree with TRBD1. The CDR3 has 17 residues. V was clipped by 3 bases and J by 7 bases; unmatched bases: 15. In germline, CDR1 is LNHDA, CDR2 SQIVND (reference sequence).

This clonotype showed up just a few times. This chain uses TRBV6-5 with TRBJ2-5, with D possibly matching TRBD2 (5 bases). CDR1 and CDR2 (germline): MNHEY, SVGAGI. The V and J ends lost 4 bases and 6 bases respectively, with 15 bases between them. This CDR3 is 14 amino acids long. CDR3 bases: TGTGCCAGCAGTTCCCCCGGACTCCTCCAGACCCAGTACTTC. Protein sequence: CASSSPGLLQTQYF.

The chain joins TRBV9 to TRBJ2-1, with unresolved D. The ends were cut back, 0 bases at V and 2 bases at J, with 15 bases in the middle. This CDR3 has 17 amino acids. The germline gives CDR1 SGDLS, CDR2 YYNGEE. The CDR3 loop reads CASSVEVVPFPYNEQFF. In DNA form, the CDR3 reads TGTGCCAGCAGCGTAGAGGTAGTTCCTTTTCCCTACAATGAGCAGTTCTTC.

V is TRBV12-3 or TRBV12-4 and J is TRBJ2-1; 13 nucleotides agree with TRBD2. Trimming cost V 8 bases and J 6 bases; bases outside gene matches: 4. This CDR3 region has 14 residues. CDR3 protein: CASPGLAGVNEQFF. In DNA form, the CDR3 reads TGTGCCAGCCCCGGACTAGCGGGAGTCAATGAGCAGTTCTTC.

This sequence joins TRBV5-1 and TRBJ2-1; 7 nucleotides agree with TRBD2. CDR3 length: 15 amino acids. Germline-derived CDR1 and CDR2 are SGHRS and YFSETQ. With V trimmed by 0 bases and J by 5 bases, 5 bases remained unmatched. The CDR3 DNA reads as TGCGCCAGCAGCTTGGAGCGCGGGAGACACAATGAGCAGTTCTTC. Encoded protein: CASSLERGRHNEQFF.

In this sample, this clonotype turned up many times. The rearrangement links TRBV7-9 to TRBJ2-5; TRBD2 might be the D (6 bases). The V gene lost 6 bases and the J gene lost 4 bases, with 15 bases spanning the gap. This CDR3 spans 14 amino acids. Germline-derived CDR1 and CDR2 are SEHNR and FQNEAQ (reference sequence). CDR3 amino acids: CASRDGGVVETQYF. CDR3 bases: TGTGCCAGCAGAGACGGCGGGGTGGTAGAGACCCAGTACTTC.

The chain joins TRBV6-2 or TRBV6-3 to TRBJ2-6; possibly TRBD2 for D (6 bases). The CDR3 has 20 residues. The V and J ends lost 2 bases and 3 bases respectively, with 23 bases between them. The germline gives CDR1 MNHEY, CDR2 SVGEGT. CDR3 amino acids: CASSYGVRGRPQVGANVLTF. The CDR3 DNA is TGTGCCAGCAGTTACGGTGTACGGGGGAGGCCCCAGGTTGGGGCCAACGTCCTGACTTTC.

This clonotype was recorded a few times. The rearrangement joins TRBV5-5 to TRBJ1-1; no clear D gene. Per the germline V gene, CDR1 is SGHKS and CDR2 is YYEKEE (reference sequence). The CDR3 runs 17 residues. The ends were cut back, 0 bases at V and 0 bases at J, with 15 bases in the middle. CDR3 protein: CASSLAASGLLNTEAFF. The DNA for the CDR3 is TGTGCCAGCAGCTTGGCCGCGTCAGGCCTCCTGAACACTGAAGCTTTCTTT.

This clonotype was counted a few times. This chain connects TRBV11-2 to TRBJ2-1; 7 nucleotides line up with TRBD2. V shed 4 bases, J shed 7 bases, and the junction held 4 bases outside the gene matches. The CDR3 covers 13 residues. CDR1 and CDR2 (germline): SGHAT, FQNNGV. The CDR3: CASSSGLRNEQFF. DNA of the CDR3: TGTGCCAGCAGCTCGGGACTAAGGAATGAGCAGTTCTTC.

This chain links TRBV7-9 with TRBJ2-4; 8 positions match TRBD2. The J call may be faulty, since TRBJ2-5 better matches the DNA end. From germline, CDR1 is SEHNR and CDR2 FQNEAQ (reference sequence). This CDR3 is 15 amino acids long. CDR3 in DNA: TGTGCCAGCAGCTTGCGGGAGGCCGTTCGAGAGACCCAGTACTTC. This codes for CASSLREAVRETQYF.

This clonotype was detected a few times. The rearrangement uses TRBV29-1 and TRBJ2-1; D gene ambiguous. This CDR3 has 11 amino acids. Trimming shortened V by 7 bases and J by 4 bases, and 8 bases separated the two germline ends. Germline V gene sequence: CDR1 SQVTM, CDR2 ANQGSEA. The CDR3 sequence: CSAERYNEQFF. CDR3 nucleotides: TGCAGCGCCGAACGGTACAATGAGCAGTTCTTC.

The rearrangement links TRBV4-1 to TRBJ2-3; D is perhaps TRBD2 (6 bases). This CDR3 is built from 16 residues. Trimming shortened V by 5 bases and J by 5 bases, and 20 bases separated the two germline ends. Germline V gene lookup returns CDR1 MGHRA and CDR2 YSYEKL. The CDR3 is CASSSVRDSGQDTQYF. CDR3 nucleotide sequence: TGCGCCAGCAGCTCTGTCCGGGACTCTGGTCAAGATACGCAGTATTTT.

With respect to this clonotype: A much larger clone differs from this one at a single base, so this may be a read error. V is TRBV6-5 and J is TRBJ2-3; 11 bases fit TRBD1. The CDR3 is 21 residues long. Germline values: CDR1 MNHEY, CDR2 SVGAGI. Trimming at V came to 1 base and at J to 8 bases, leaving 23 bases not matched to a gene. Here the CDR3 reads CASSYFEPGQGVGPTGGTQYF. CDR3 in DNA: TGTGCCAGCAGTTACTTTGAACCGGGACAGGGGGTTGGTCCCACTGGGGGTACGCAGTATTTT.

This clonotype was recorded a few times. V and J are TRBV7-9 and TRBJ2-1; tentatively, D is TRBD1 (5 bases). Germline V gives CDR1 SEHNR, CDR2 FQNEAQ (reference sequence). The CDR3 is 15 amino acids. V lost 6 bases, J lost 5 bases, and 17 bases lay in between. For the CDR3, the DNA is TGTGCCAGCAGTCATGGGGCTGGGCTAAACAATGAGCAGTTCTTC. Translating gives CASSHGAGLNNEQFF.